The 22 T cell receptor beta chains below all came from one sample that was sequenced in a study of blood T cell repertoires in COVID-19. Produced via immunoSEQ multiplex PCR; TCRdb's table is partial and in-frame only. The table lists 300,000 to 500,000 clones, roughly 90% of them singletons, with approximately 1% in the top ten. Sequencing was performed on PBMCs or T cells enriched from blood (not recorded which). All receptors come from a woman younger than 45 with acute COVID-19.

The table lists this clone with a count of one. A much larger clone lies one base from this, so it may be a read error. The V call is TRBV6-2 or TRBV6-3, the J call TRBJ2-1; 7 positions match TRBD2. CDR3 length: 14 amino acids. Germline CDR1 is MNHEY and CDR2 is SVGEGT. The V and J ends lost 6 bases and 8 bases, in that order; junction bases with no gene match: 10. The CDR3, as DNA: TGTGCCAGCAGCCCCCAACTAGCGACCGATGAGCAGTTCTTC. As protein: CASSPQLATDEQFF.

The genes are TRBV2 and TRBJ2-7; D call uncertain. V was clipped by 2 bases and J by 0 bases, with 11 bases between them. Germline values: CDR1 SNHLY, CDR2 FYNNEI. This CDR3 is 15 amino acids long. The CDR3 here is CASSEPQDLSYEQYF. CDR3 sequence (DNA): TGTGCCAGCAGTGAACCCCAGGATCTCTCCTACGAGCAGTACTTC.

The chain has TRBV29-1 and TRBJ1-5; 8 bases agree with TRBD1. Germline CDR1 and CDR2: SQVTM and ANQGSEA. This CDR3 has 13 amino acids. Unmatched junction bases numbered 3, after V lost 6 bases and J lost 2 bases. DNA for the CDR3: TGCAGCGTCATGACAGGGGGCAATCAGCCCCAGCATTTT. Translating it yields CSVMTGGNQPQHF.

The V call is TRBV27, the J call TRBJ1-5; D is unresolved. Trimming removed 6 bases from V and 4 bases from J, with 7 bases in between. The CDR3 consists of 12 residues. Germline loops: CDR1 MNHEY, CDR2 SMNVEV (reference sequence). The CDR3 is CASSRLNQPQHF. The CDR3 DNA reads as TGTGCCAGCAGCCGTTTGAATCAGCCCCAGCATTTT.

The V and J genes are TRBV4-1 and TRBJ1-6; a possible D gene is TRBD1 (6 bases). Germline V lookup: CDR1 MGHRA, CDR2 YSYEKL. The CDR3 is 14 residues long. V was trimmed by 5 bases and J by 7 bases, leaving 12 bases between them. The CDR3 is CASSTRDKNSPLHF. In DNA form, the CDR3 reads TGCGCCAGCAGCACACGGGACAAGAATTCACCCCTCCACTTT.

The chain links TRBV7-8 to TRBJ1-4, with a possible D match to TRBD1 (6 bases). The CDR3 covers 14 residues. The V end lost 5 bases, the J end lost 8 bases, and 15 bases lay between the germline ends. CDR1 SGHVS and CDR2 FQNEAQ come from the germline V gene. This chain's CDR3 is CASSAGTSKEKLFF. For the CDR3, the DNA is TGTGCCAGCAGCGCAGGGACATCCAAGGAAAAACTGTTTTTT.

The chain joins TRBV6-2 or TRBV6-3 to TRBJ2-6; perhaps TRBD2 as D (6 bases). V dropped 5 bases and J dropped 4 bases, with 21 bases sitting between them. The germline CDR1 and CDR2 sequences are MNHEY and SVGEGT. This CDR3 contains 18 residues. The CDR3 DNA sequence: TGTGCCAGCAGTCCATCGACCGGGGAGGTAAGGGGGGCCAACGTCCTGACTTTC. Amino acids: CASSPSTGEVRGANVLTF.

This clone has only a few counts. CDR3 DNA sequence: TGTGCCAGCAGCCAAAGACGGGAACGAAGCCTGTTTTTT. Its protein product is CASSQRRERSLFF. The rearrangement uses TRBV7-9 and TRBJ1-4; D is ambiguous. Germline V gives CDR1 SEHNR, CDR2 FQNEAQ (reference sequence). Trimming cost V 5 bases and J 14 bases, with 18 bases left between them. CDR3 size: 13 residues. Complete variable domain (other parts from reference TRBV7-9 and TRBJ1-4): DTGVSQNPRHKITKRGQNVTFRCDPISEHNRLYWYRQTLGQGPEFLTYFQNEAQLEKSRLLSDRFSAERPKGSFSTLEIQRTEQGDSAMYLCASSQRRERSLFFGSGTQLSVL.

The chain couples TRBV12-5 to TRBJ1-3; 8 nucleotides match TRBD1. The V gene's germline CDR1 is LGHNT and CDR2 FRNRAP. J was trimmed by 0 bases and V by 1 base; bases with no gene match: 8. This CDR3 comprises 18 residues. As DNA, the CDR3 is TGTGCTAGTGGTTTGGGTTTCCTGACAGGGGACTCTGGAAACACCATATATTTT. Its protein product is CASGLGFLTGDSGNTIYF. Full variable domain (missing parts from reference TRBV12-5 and TRBJ1-3): DARVTQTPRHKVTEMGQEVTMRCQPILGHNTVFWYRQTMMQGLELLAYFRNRAPLDDSGMPKDRFSAEMPDATLATLKIQPSEPRDSAVYFCASGLGFLTGDSGNTIYFGEGSWLTVV.

This chain connects TRBV3-1 (or the pseudogene TRBV3-2) to TRBJ2-7; 7 bases map to TRBD2. CDR3 length: 13 amino acids. V shed 5 bases and J 12 bases; nucleotides not matched to a gene: 13. Germline V gene sequence: CDR1 LGHDT, CDR2 YNNKEL (reference sequence). CDR3 residues: CASSSVERGVVYF. The CDR3 nucleotides are TGTGCCAGCAGCTCGGTCGAGCGGGGAGTGGTGTACTTC.

This chain's CDR3 is CATSLRDTSTDTQYF. The CDR3 DNA follows: TGTGCCACCAGCCTCAGGGACACCAGCACAGATACGCAGTATTTT. The rearrangement uses TRBV15 and TRBJ2-3, with D tentatively TRBD1 (6 bases). Looked up from germline, CDR1 is LNHNV and CDR2 is YYDKDF (reference sequence). CDR3 length equals 15 residues. Deletions cut 5 bases from V and 0 bases from J, with 12 bases between.

This clone was observed once. The V gene is TRBV7-2, the J gene TRBJ2-7; 7 nucleotides agree with TRBD2. The length of the CDR3 is 16 residues. Looked up from germline, CDR1 is SGHTA and CDR2 is FQGNSA. V lost 5 bases, J lost 3 bases, and 13 bases stayed unmatched. The CDR3 reads CASSPIWIREDYEQYF. The CDR3 DNA reads as TGTGCCAGCAGCCCAATTTGGATCCGGGAGGACTACGAGCAGTACTTC.

The rearrangement links TRBV7-2 to TRBJ2-7; 9 bases agree with TRBD1. The germline gives CDR1 SGHTA, CDR2 FQGNSA. Trimming cost V 5 bases and J 6 bases; bases outside gene matches: 5. The CDR3 has 13 amino acids. This CDR3 reads CASSTGTGTEQYF. DNA for the CDR3: TGTGCCAGCAGCACCGGGACAGGGACCGAGCAGTACTTC.

This chain's CDR3 is CASSRGRGEYGYTF. In nucleotides, the CDR3 is TGTGCCAGCAGCCGCGGCAGGGGGGAATATGGCTACACCTTC. The rearrangement joins TRBV3-1 (or the pseudogene TRBV3-2) to TRBJ1-2; TRBD1 aligns across 7 bases. This CDR3 contains 14 residues. The V gene's germline CDR1 is LGHDT and CDR2 YNNKEL (reference sequence). Trimming cost V 4 bases and J 5 bases; bases outside gene matches: 7.

V and J are TRBV15 and TRBJ1-4; unclear D gene. Germline CDR1 LNHNV, CDR2 YYDKDF (reference sequence). Trimming took 3 bases from V and 7 from J, leaving 9 bases between them. The CDR3 is made up of 13 amino acids. The CDR3 here is CATSRAGGEKLFF. CDR3 nucleotides: TGTGCCACCAGCAGGGCAGGTGGTGAAAAACTGTTTTTT.

The chain is built from TRBV29-1 and TRBJ2-1, with 9 bases lining up with TRBD1. The CDR3 is 13 residues long. From germline, CDR1 is SQVTM and CDR2 ANQGSEA. Unmatched junction bases numbered 10, after V lost 7 bases and J lost 9 bases. For the CDR3, the DNA is TGCAGCGGCTGGGACAGGGTTAGAGGTGAGCAGTTCTTC. This encodes CSGWDRVRGEQFF.

The gene calls are TRBV12-3 or TRBV12-4 and TRBJ1-6; D unresolved. The CDR3 is 13 residues long. V lost 10 bases, J lost 6 bases, and 13 bases lay in between. The CDR3 DNA is TGTGCCACCACGAGACTGACTAATTCACCCCTCCACTTT. Protein sequence: CATTRLTNSPLHF.

This chain uses TRBV5-1 with TRBJ2-3; 9 bases agree with TRBD2. The CDR3 consists of 16 residues. Germline CDR1 SGHRS, CDR2 YFSETQ. The V segment lost 4 bases and the J segment 4 bases; nucleotides outside the gene matches: 10. The CDR3 nucleotides read TGCGCCAGCAGCGCCGGACTCAGCGGGGGGCCAGATACGCAGTATTTT. Its protein is CASSAGLSGGPDTQYF.

This rearrangement joins TRBV10-3 to TRBJ2-7, with D maybe TRBD1 (6 bases). This CDR3 is built from 16 residues. Trimming removed 1 base at V and 0 bases at J, with 13 bases between. Germline V CDR1 and CDR2: ENHRY, SYGVKD. The CDR3, as DNA: TGTGCCATCAGTGAGTGGGGTGGACAGTCCTCCTACGAGCAGTACTTC. Amino acids: CAISEWGGQSSYEQYF.

V is TRBV2 and J is TRBJ1-1; weak D call: TRBD1 (5 bases). V lost 6 bases and J 7 bases, leaving 12 bases between the germline ends. This CDR3 is 12 amino acids long. The germline gives CDR1 SNHLY, CDR2 FYNNEI. The chain's CDR3 is CASRIGVDEAFF. CDR3 DNA: TGTGCCAGCAGGATAGGGGTAGATGAAGCTTTCTTT.

This clone was counted a single time. The chain is built from TRBV7-8 and TRBJ2-7, with D uncertain. The CDR3 is 13 amino acids. The V and J ends lost 8 bases and 3 bases respectively, with 14 bases between them. Germline lookup yields CDR1 SGHVS and CDR2 FQNEAQ. The CDR3 DNA follows: TGTGCCAGCGCCCCGACTCCTCTCTACGAGCAGTACTTC. This encodes CASAPTPLYEQYF. Full variable domain (rest looked up from reference TRBV7-8 and TRBJ2-7): GAGVSQSPRYKVAKRGQDVALRCDPISGHVSLFWYQQALGQGPEFLTYFQNEAQLDKSGLPSDRFFAERPEGSVSTLKIQRTQQEDSAVYLCASAPTPLYEQYFGPGTRLTVT.

The chain is built from TRBV15 and TRBJ2-3; maybe TRBD1 (5 bases). The CDR3 runs to 15 residues. Germline CDR1 is LNHNV and CDR2 is YYDKDF (reference sequence). Between the trimmed V and J ends, which lost 0 bases and 4 bases, there was a span of 11 bases. CDR3 sequence (DNA): TGTGCCACCAGCAGAGATAGTCAGGGCTCAGATACGCAGTATTTT. It encodes CATSRDSQGSDTQYF.